The 22 T cell receptor beta chains below were found in one sample sequenced in a study of regulatory T cells in long-lasting Graves disease. The time point was: newly diagnosed GD, antithyroid drugs for less than 3 months. There was RNA extracted from PBMCs, and the TCR library was made from it. iRepertoire HTBI primers and Arm-PCR of CDR3 regions built TCR beta libraries. TCRdb used MiXCR to reprocess the multiplex PCR reads, holding one entry per CDR3 protein. Of more than 450,000 distinct CDR3 sequences listed, under 20% are singletons. This same sample was also taken into another study, of T cells in Graves' hyperthyroidism and ophthalmopathy.

The sample consisted of peripheral blood mononuclear cells (PBMCs), taken at new diagnosis, from a patient treated with antithyroid drugs. The receptor source for this set is a man in his forties with Graves disease.

The rearrangement joins TRBV15 to TRBJ2-7; D is uncertain. Trimming left V 1 base short and J 0 bases short, with 10 bases between. Germline values: CDR1 LNHNV, CDR2 YYDKDF (reference sequence). The CDR3 sequence is 15 residues long. The chain's CDR3 is CATSRGMTVSYEQYF. CDR3 DNA sequence: TGTGCCACCAGCAGAGGAATGACGGTCTCCTACGAGCAGTACTTC.

This clonotype was seen more than once but under ten times. This sequence joins TRBV12-3 or TRBV12-4 and TRBJ2-3, with 7 bases lining up with TRBD2. CDR3 length: 19 amino acids. V lost 3 bases, J lost 1 base, and 16 bases stayed unmatched. Here the CDR3 DNA reads TGTGCCAGCAGTTTCTTTGGGACCCACGGACTAGATGGCACAGATACGCAGTATTTT. It is translated as CASSFFGTHGLDGTDTQYF.

This clonotype showed up many times. This chain uses TRBV29-1 with TRBJ2-3; D unresolved. The CDR3 extends over 15 amino acids. Deletions cut 0 bases from V and 0 bases from J, with 10 bases between. CDR1 SQVTM and CDR2 ANQGSEA come from the germline V gene. DNA of the CDR3: TGCAGCGTTGAAGATCAAGGGCTCAGCACAGATACGCAGTATTTT. Its protein is CSVEDQGLSTDTQYF.

This clonotype was observed a handful of times. This sequence joins TRBV5-6 and TRBJ2-7, with D tentatively TRBD1 or TRBD2 (5 bases each). V was clipped by 4 bases and J by 0 bases, with 17 bases between them. Per germline, CDR1 SGHDT and CDR2 YYEEEE. The CDR3 totals 16 residues. CDR3 DNA: TGTGCCAGCAGCAAGTACCGGGACCGTCCCTCCTACGAGCAGTACTTC. It encodes CASSKYRDRPSYEQYF. The full variable domain, with the rest looked up from reference TRBV5-6 and TRBJ2-7, is DAGVTQSPTHLIKTRGQQVTLRCSPKSGHDTVSWYQQALGQGPQFIFQYYEEEERQRGNFPDRFSGHQFPNYSSELNVNALLLGDSALYLCASSKYRDRPSYEQYFGPGTRLTVT.

CDR3 loop: CASSQGTSGKGSTQYF. In nucleotides, the CDR3 is TGCGCCAGCAGCCAGGGGACTAGCGGGAAAGGGTCGACCCAGTACTTC. The J gene is TRBJ2-5, the V gene TRBV10-1; 13 bases fit TRBD2. Germline-derived CDR1 and CDR2 are WNHNN and SYGVQD (reference sequence). The CDR3 consists of 16 residues. J gave up 7 bases and V 6 bases, and 11 bases lay outside the gene matches.

This clonotype was seen a few times. In DNA, the CDR3 is TGTGCCAGCAGTTATGACAGTTATCAGCCCCAGCATTTT. Its protein is CASSYDSYQPQHF. The V and J genes are TRBV12-3 or TRBV12-4 and TRBJ1-5; possibly TRBD1 for D (5 bases). The CDR3 is made up of 13 amino acids. V dropped 4 bases and J dropped 5 bases, with 9 bases sitting between them.

This clonotype was counted many times. J is TRBJ2-1 and V is TRBV6-1, with 9 positions matching TRBD2. Germline CDR1 and CDR2: MNHNS and SASEGT. The CDR3 has 14 residues. Trimming removed 5 bases from V and 10 bases from J; junction bases left unmatched: 9. The CDR3 DNA reads TGTGCCAGCAGTACTGGACTAGCGAGAATCGAGCAGTTCTTC. As protein: CASSTGLARIEQFF.

Of note for this clonotype: The germline gene is not matched at one end of the junction; a read error may be the cause. The chain links TRBV12-3 or TRBV12-4 to TRBJ2-5; no clear D. The length of the CDR3 is 11 residues. CDR3 nucleotides: TGTGCCAGCAGTTTAGGTGGCGTGAGGTTCTTC. It translates to CASSLGGVRFF.

The rearrangement joins TRBV20-1 to TRBJ2-3; TRBD2 aligns across 8 bases. V lost 7 bases, J lost 2 bases, and 11 bases stayed unmatched. Germline CDR1 is DFQATT and CDR2 is SNEGSKA (reference sequence). This CDR3 has 15 residues. This CDR3 is CSVTSLRGDTDTQYF. The CDR3 DNA reads as TGCAGTGTAACTAGCTTGCGGGGGGACACAGATACGCAGTATTTT.

This clonotype has a count of ten or more. J is TRBJ2-1 and V is TRBV12-3 or TRBV12-4; TRBD1 might be the D (5 bases). V gave up 6 bases and J gave up 5 bases, with 17 bases separating them. The CDR3 has 15 residues. The CDR3 loop reads CASRKEFRTNNEQFF. The CDR3 nucleotides read TGTGCCAGCAGGAAGGAGTTCAGGACAAACAATGAGCAGTTCTTC.

The chain uses TRBV12-3 or TRBV12-4 and TRBJ2-2; 7 nucleotides line up with TRBD1. J gave up 4 bases and V 4 bases, and 9 bases lay outside the gene matches. The CDR3 contains 16 residues. This CDR3 is CASSSNRDSRTGELFF. CDR3 sequence (DNA): TGTGCCAGCAGTTCAAACCGGGACAGCCGCACCGGGGAGCTGTTTTTT.

There are many counts of this clonotype. This rearrangement joins TRBV20-1 to TRBJ1-5, with TRBD1 as a possible D gene (6 bases). Germline V gene sequence: CDR1 DFQATT, CDR2 SNEGSKA (reference sequence). V was pared by 6 bases and J by 2 bases, with 14 bases between. CDR3 length: 14 residues. DNA for the CDR3: TGCAGTGCCCTTAGGGGGGATGGCAATCAGCCCCAGCATTTT. Its translation: CSALRGDGNQPQHF.

With respect to this clonotype: A read error may be the cause here, since a much bigger clone is one base away. V is TRBV18 and J is TRBJ2-7, with D maybe TRBD1 (6 bases). The CDR3 runs 14 residues. In germline, CDR1 is KGHSH, CDR2 LQKENI. The chain's CDR3 is CASSPQGVRNERYF. Written as DNA, the CDR3 is TGTGCCAGCTCACCACAGGGGGTGCGGAACGAGCGGTACTTC. Combining the CDR3 with reference TRBV18 and TRBJ2-7 gives the whole variable domain NAGVMQNPRHLVRRRGQEARLRCSPMKGHSHVYWYRQLPEEGLKFMVYLQKENIIDESGMPKERFSAEFPKEGPSILRIQQVVRGDSAAYFCASSPQGVRNERYFGPGTRLTVT.

This clonotype appeared many times. The chain joins TRBV18 to TRBJ2-3; the D is unclear. CDR1 and CDR2 (germline): KGHSH, LQKENI. CDR3 length: 13 residues. Trimming removed 2 bases at V and 2 bases at J, with 5 bases between. This CDR3 is CASSPEATDTQYF. CDR3 bases: TGTGCCAGCTCACCAGAAGCCACAGATACGCAGTATTTT.

This clonotype was seen a few times. The rearrangement joins TRBV5-5 to TRBJ2-1; 9 bases agree with TRBD2. The ends lost 0 bases at V and 2 bases at J; junction bases unmatched: 3. This CDR3 is 16 amino acids long. Per germline, CDR1 SGHKS and CDR2 YYEKEE (reference sequence). The CDR3 DNA sequence: TGTGCCAGCAGCTTGGGGGGCGGGAGGGCCTACAATGAGCAGTTCTTC. The encoded protein is CASSLGGGRAYNEQFF.

In this sample, this clonotype turned up many times. The chain couples TRBV5-1 to TRBJ1-1, with TRBD1 identical over 7 bases. The CDR3 loop spans 16 amino acids. Trimming took 0 bases from V and 0 from J; bases not matched to a gene: 5. Germline CDR1 is SGHRS and CDR2 is YFSETQ. CDR3 sequence: CASSLVSGTVNTEAFF. CDR3 nucleotide sequence: TGCGCCAGCAGCTTGGTCTCCGGGACAGTGAACACTGAAGCTTTCTTT.

This clonotype was seen only a few times. The chain recombines TRBV28 with TRBJ2-1; D not certain. V lost 3 bases and J lost 5, with 11 bases in between. CDR1 and CDR2 (germline): MDHEN, SYDVKM. The CDR3 length is 14 residues. This chain's CDR3 is CASSFPRINNEQFF. Written as DNA, the CDR3 is TGTGCCAGCAGTTTTCCCAGGATCAACAATGAGCAGTTCTTC.

Ten or more counts support this clonotype. V usage is TRBV20-1 and J usage is TRBJ1-3; possible D gene TRBD1, 5 bases. The CDR3 totals 14 residues. V was pared by 0 bases and J by 4 bases, with 10 bases between. Germline V gene lookup returns CDR1 DFQATT and CDR2 SNEGSKA (reference sequence). CDR3 nucleotides: TGCAGTGCTAGAGATGTAGGGGCCGGAAACACCATATATTTT. Amino acid sequence: CSARDVGAGNTIYF.

This clonotype was seen at least ten times. The chain carries TRBV2 and TRBJ2-3, with TRBD2 matching over 14 bases. From germline, CDR1 is SNHLY and CDR2 FYNNEI. Trimming at V came to 4 bases and at J to 8 bases, leaving 2 bases not matched to a gene. The CDR3 has 14 residues. The chain's CDR3 is CASSGLAGGGTQYF. CDR3 DNA: TGTGCCAGCAGTGGACTAGCGGGAGGGGGTACGCAGTATTTT.

This sequence joins TRBV7-3 and TRBJ2-3; TRBD2 agrees at 9 bases. J gave up 5 bases and V 5 bases, and 8 bases lay outside the gene matches. This CDR3 comprises 15 residues. From germline, CDR1 is SGHTA and CDR2 FQGTGA. In DNA, the CDR3 is TGTGCCAGCAGCACCCGTAGCGGGAGAAGAGATACGCAGTATTTT. Translated, it gives CASSTRSGRRDTQYF.

This clonotype has only a few counts. The V and J genes are TRBV15 and TRBJ1-1, with no clear D. V was cut by 5 bases and J by 2 bases, with 12 bases left in between. This CDR3 region has 14 residues. CDR1 is LNHNV, CDR2 YYDKDF, per germline (reference sequence). The CDR3 nucleotides read TGTGCCACCAGCGGAAGACACGTAAACACTGAAGCTTTCTTT. Translated, it gives CATSGRHVNTEAFF.

The genes are TRBV28 and TRBJ2-7, with D possibly called TRBD1 or TRBD2 (5 bases each). This CDR3 spans 13 amino acids. Deletions cut 7 bases from V and 2 bases from J, with 12 bases between. Germline V gene lookup returns CDR1 MDHEN and CDR2 SYDVKM. This chain's CDR3 is CASNRDGPYEQYF. CDR3 in DNA: TGTGCCAGCAACCGGGACGGACCCTACGAGCAGTACTTC.